This is a list of T cell receptor beta chains from one sample in a study of T cells in Graves' hyperthyroidism and ophthalmopathy. TCRdb passed the multiplex PCR reads through MiXCR, listing each CDR3 protein once. The data show around 400,000 distinct CDR3 sequences, with about 13% seen just once and around a tenth held by the top ten. Input material: blood. Source of these receptors: a woman aged 18-29 years with Graves' hyperthyroidism. CDR3s include the opening cysteine and the closing phenylalanine or tryptophan. Each record gives: D gene, clone size, J gene, V gene, CDR3 protein, CDR3 DNA. D genes are given only for firm matches. Clone size is shown for a subset of rows, as once, few, many or a class of expanded clone.

. many TRBJ2-1 TRBV6-1 CASRFLLAADNEQFF TGTGCCAGCAGGTTTCTCTTGGCAGCGGACAATGAGCAGTTCTTC
TRBD2 many TRBJ2-3 TRBV6-1 CASSSGTRAFADTQYF TGTGCCAGCAGTTCCGGGACTAGGGCATTCGCAGATACGCAGTATTTT
. many TRBJ1-2 TRBV20-1 CSASFSEGYTF TGCAGTGCTAGCTTTTCGGAAGGCTACACCTTC
. many TRBJ1-4 TRBV3-1 CASSQEPNPNEKLFF TGTGCCAGCAGCCAAGAGCCGAATCCTAATGAAAAACTGTTTTTT
. many TRBJ2-7 TRBV6-2/TRBV6-3 CASNPISGAPSSYEQYF TGTGCCAGCAACCCAATTAGCGGTGCCCCCTCATCCTACGAGCAGTACTTC
. many TRBJ1-5 TRBV12-3/TRBV12-4 CASSVLENQPQHF TGTGCCAGCAGTGTACTGGAGAACCAGCCCCAGCATTTT
TRBD1 many TRBJ2-7 TRBV28 CASSPDRDDEQYF TGTGCCAGCAGCCCCGACAGGGACGACGAGCAGTACTTC
. . TRBJ1-1 TRBV2 CACSEVQTAYPDKRSEAFF TGTGCCTGCAGTGAAGTCCAAACGGCCTATCCGGACAAGAGATCTGAAGCTTTCTTT
. many TRBJ1-1 TRBV7-8 CASSLEPAGPLNTEAFF TGTGCCAGCAGCTTAGAGCCGGCCGGGCCATTGAACACTGAAGCTTTCTTT
. . TRBJ2-5 TRBV20-1 CSAEGGGPETQYF TGCAGTGCCGAGGGGGGTGGCCCAGAGACCCAGTACTTC
TRBD2 . TRBJ2-1 TRBV24-1 CATRRTSGSYNEQFF TGTGCCACCCGACGGACTAGCGGTTCGTACAATGAGCAGTTCTTC
TRBD1 many TRBJ2-7 TRBV3-1 CASSQEGGQGPVFYEQYF TGTGCCAGCAGCCAAGAAGGTGGACAGGGGCCAGTTTTTTACGAGCAGTACTTC
TRBD2 few TRBJ2-1 TRBV9 CASSGLAGGPSEQFF TGTGCCAGCAGCGGGCTAGCGGGAGGGCCAAGTGAGCAGTTCTTC
. many TRBJ2-7 TRBV30 CVGSGELSYEQYF TGTGTGGGCTCTGGAGAACTTTCCTACGAGCAGTACTTC
. few TRBJ2-1 TRBV28 CASSLYQQDEQFF TGTGCCAGCAGTTTATACCAGCAGGATGAGCAGTTCTTC
TRBD1 . TRBJ1-1 TRBV10-3 CAISVDRGPTDTEAFF TGTGCCATCAGTGTGGACAGGGGGCCTACTGATACTGAAGCTTTCTTT
. few TRBJ2-2 TRBV2 CASKALATGELFF TGTGCCAGCAAGGCGCTCGCAACCGGGGAGCTGTTTTTT